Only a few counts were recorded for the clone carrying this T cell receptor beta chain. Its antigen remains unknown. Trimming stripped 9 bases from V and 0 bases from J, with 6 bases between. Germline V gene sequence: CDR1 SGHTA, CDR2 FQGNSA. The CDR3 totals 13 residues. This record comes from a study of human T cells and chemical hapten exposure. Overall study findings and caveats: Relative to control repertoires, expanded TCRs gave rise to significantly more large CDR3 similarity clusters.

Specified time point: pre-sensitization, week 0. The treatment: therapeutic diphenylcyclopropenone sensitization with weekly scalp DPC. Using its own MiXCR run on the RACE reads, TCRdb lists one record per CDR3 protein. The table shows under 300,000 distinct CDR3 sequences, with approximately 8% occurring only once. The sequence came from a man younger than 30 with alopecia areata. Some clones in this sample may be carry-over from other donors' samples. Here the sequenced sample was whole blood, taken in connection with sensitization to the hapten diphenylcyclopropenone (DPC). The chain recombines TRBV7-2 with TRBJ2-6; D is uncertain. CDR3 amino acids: CARGISGANVLTF. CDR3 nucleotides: TGTGCCAGAGGAATCTCTGGGGCCAACGTCCTGACTTTC. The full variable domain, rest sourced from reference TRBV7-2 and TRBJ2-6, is GAGVSQSPSNKVTEKGKDVELRCDPISGHTALYWYRQSLGQGLEFLIYFQGNSAPDKSGLPSDRFSAERTGGSVSTLTIQRTQQEDSAVYLCARGISGANVLTFGAGSRLTVL.